One sample yielded the 5 T cell receptor beta chains listed below, sequenced in a study of T cells in tumors after PD-1 blockade. The data were produced by immunoSEQ multiplex PCR, yet TCRdb's version contains in-frame clones alone and is incomplete. The sample consists of 54,000 or so clones, around 77% of them appearing once. This specimen consisted of PBMCs, obtained before anti-PD-1 treatment. These receptor sequences come from a human donor with basal cell carcinoma.

V gene TRBV7-9 combines with J gene TRBJ2-1; 7 bases align to TRBD1. V shed 4 bases, J shed 6 bases, and the junction held 6 bases outside the gene matches. The V gene's germline CDR1 is SEHNR and CDR2 FQNEAQ (reference sequence). CDR3 length: 14 residues. The CDR3 bases are TGTGCCAGCAGCTCCGCGACAGGGATCAATGAGCAGTTCTTC. It specifies CASSSATGINEQFF.

V is TRBV27 and J is TRBJ2-1; D possibly corresponds to TRBD2 (5 bases). Germline V CDR1 and CDR2: MNHEY, SMNVEV (reference sequence). The CDR3 runs 16 residues. V was shortened by 4 bases and J by 0 bases, with 13 bases between the two germline ends. The CDR3 reads CASSSNRGSSYNEQFF. CDR3 DNA sequence: TGTGCCAGCAGTTCGAACCGGGGAAGCTCCTACAATGAGCAGTTCTTC.

The J gene is TRBJ2-5, the V gene TRBV6-4; 12 bases agree with TRBD1. The CDR3 covers 14 residues. Trimming cost V 6 bases and J 4 bases; bases outside gene matches: 3. Germline CDR1 and CDR2: MRHNA and SNTAGT. CDR3 in amino acids: CASRGDRGRETQYF. CDR3 nucleotides: TGTGCCAGCAGGGGGGACAGGGGGCGAGAGACCCAGTACTTC.

The chain links TRBV21-1 to TRBJ1-4; the DNA was not compared with TRBD1, the D call given in the table. TRBV21-1 is flagged as a pseudogene. This CDR3 is 15 amino acids long. The CDR3 loop reads CASSKENRGTKKLFF. The CDR3 DNA follows: TGTGCCAGCAGCAAAGAGAACAGGGGGACCAAAAAACTGTTTTTT.

This clone was seen many times. The chain links TRBV6-5 to TRBJ2-3; 9 nucleotides agree with TRBD1. CDR3 length: 15 amino acids. V shed 4 bases, J shed 3 bases, and the junction held 5 bases outside the gene matches. Germline V gene sequence: CDR1 MNHEY, CDR2 SVGAGI. CDR3 loop: CASSSWDRETDTQYF. The CDR3 DNA is TGTGCCAGCAGTTCATGGGACAGGGAGACAGATACGCAGTATTTT.